This is a list of T cell receptor beta chains from one sample in a study of Graves' ophthalmopathy and Graves' hyperthyroidism. TCRdb used MiXCR to reprocess the multiplex PCR reads, holding one entry per CDR3 protein. The data hold about 220,000 distinct CDR3 sequences, with about 22% observed a single time. Sequenced: peripheral blood. The origin of the receptors is a woman between 45 and 65 years old with Graves' ophthalmopathy. The CDR3 runs from the conserved cysteine through the conserved F or W. A D gene is named only where the DNA matches it firmly. Size is omitted from some rows. Given values are once, few, many or a class for expanded clones.

>TRBJ1-2|TRBV9|many|TRBD1
TGTGCCAGCAGCGTGGGACAGGCAAACTATGGCTACACCTTC
CASSVGQANYGYTF
>TRBJ1-1|TRBV5-1|.|TRBD1
TGCGCCAGCAGCCCCGGGACAGGACCCATGAACACTGAAGCTTTCTTT
CASSPGTGPMNTEAFF
>TRBJ1-3|TRBV12-3/TRBV12-4|many|.
TGTGCCAGCAGTTTAGGGACAGCCGGAAACACCATATATTTT
CASSLGTAGNTIYF
>TRBJ2-3|TRBV27|.|.
TGTGCCAGCAGTTCCCCGGAATTTCCGGGGCGCGGCACAGATACGCAGTATTTT
CASSSPEFPGRGTDTQYF
>TRBJ2-2|TRBV9|few|.
TGTGCCAGCAGCCCACACTCATGGATAGACACGGGCTTACGTCTGTTTTTT
CASSPHSWIDTGLRLFF
>TRBJ1-2|TRBV19|.|.
TGTGCCAGTAGTATAGCATCCCGCGGGGGCTATGGCTACACCTTC
CASSIASRGGYGYTF
>TRBJ2-7|TRBV5-1|many|TRBD2
TGCGCCAGTGGCTGGGCTAGCGGCTACGAGCAGTACTTC
CASGWASGYEQYF
>TRBJ1-2|TRBV12-3/TRBV12-4|many|TRBD1
TGTGCCAGCAGTCCGGACAGGGTCGGTGGCTACACCTTC
CASSPDRVGGYTF
>TRBJ2-7|TRBV28|few|.
TGTGCCAGCAGTCCATCGGACAATTACGAGCAGTACTTC
CASSPSDNYEQYF
>TRBJ2-7|TRBV12-3/TRBV12-4|.|TRBD1
TGTGCCAGCAGCCGTGGACAGGGGGCAACCTACGAGCAGTACTTC
CASSRGQGATYEQYF
>TRBJ1-2|TRBV6-1|.|TRBD1
TGTGCCAGCAGTCCGATACAGGGGGCGCAAGGCTACACCTTC
CASSPIQGAQGYTF
>TRBJ1-1|TRBV27|few|.
TGTGCCAGCCGCCTCAGGGGAGCCACTGAAGCTTTCTTT
CASRLRGATEAFF
>TRBJ2-7|TRBV6-1|once|.
TGTGCCAGCAGCCTCCCGGGTAGCATGTACTTC
CASSLPGSMYF
>TRBJ1-5|TRBV20-1|.|TRBD1
TGCAGTGCCGGGACAGGGTCTCAGCCCCAGCATTTT
CSAGTGSQPQHF
>TRBJ2-7|TRBV5-1|.|TRBD1
TGCGCCAGCAGCTTGGACTACGGGACAGCGAACGAGCAGTACTTC
CASSLDYGTANEQYF
>TRBJ2-7|TRBV20-1|many|.
TGCAGTGCTCAAACGGGTTACGAGCAGTACTTC
CSAQTGYEQYF
>TRBJ1-2|TRBV29-1|.|.
TGCAGCGTTGGGCTGCGAGCCCACTATGGCTACACCTTC
CSVGLRAHYGYTF
>TRBJ2-5|TRBV11-1|many|.
TGTGCCAGCAGCTTGTCGCAGGGGAGTTGGGAAGTGGAGACCCAGTACTTC
CASSLSQGSWEVETQYF
>TRBJ2-7|TRBV5-1|.|TRBD2
TGCGCCAGCACCGGAGCGGGAGGAACCGGCGAGCAGTACTTC
CASTGAGGTGEQYF
>TRBJ1-1|TRBV10-3|many|TRBD1
TGTGCCATCAGTGGGGTTGAGGGGGCGGGAACTGAAGCTTTCTTT
CAISGVEGAGTEAFF
>TRBJ1-1|TRBV28|once|.
TGTGCCAGCAGTTTTCAGGGACCACAAGATGGAAAAAAAGCTTTCTTT
CASSFQGPQDGKKAFF
>TRBJ1-2|TRBV30|many|.
TGTGCCTGGAGTGTATCCGGGTCTAACTATGGCTACACCTTC
CAWSVSGSNYGYTF
>TRBJ1-2|TRBV19|.|.
TGTGCCAGTAGTTCCCCCCGGGATCTCGGTGGGGACTATGGCTACACCTTC
CASSSPRDLGGDYGYTF
>TRBJ2-7|TRBV27|many|TRBD1
TGTGCCAGCAGTTTAATAGTTGTCGGGACAGTGCCCTACGAGCAGTACTTC
CASSLIVVGTVPYEQYF
>TRBJ1-2|TRBV27|many|.
TGTGCCAGCAGCCGCCCGGGGGCGGGCGGCTACACCTTC
CASSRPGAGGYTF
>TRBJ1-2|TRBV19|many|.
TGTGCCAGTAAAGGACAGCTTTACTATGGCTACACCTTC
CASKGQLYYGYTF
>TRBJ1-2|TRBV5-1|many|TRBD1
TGCGCCAGCAGCTTGGATAGCCGGGACAGCCGGGGCTACACCTTC
CASSLDSRDSRGYTF
>TRBJ2-2|TRBV6-1|.|.
TGTGCCAGCAGTGAAGGTGACGCGGGCACCGGGGAGCTGTTTTTT
CASSEGDAGTGELFF
>TRBJ2-6|TRBV9|many|.
TGTGCCAGCAGCGTTGAAGGGTCCGGGGCCAACGTCCTGACTTTC
CASSVEGSGANVLTF
>TRBJ1-3|TRBV5-1|many|.
TGCGCCAGCAGCATAGGGAGCTCTGGAAACACCATATATTTT
CASSIGSSGNTIYF
>TRBJ2-5|TRBV6-1|.|TRBD1
TGTGCCAGCAGACAAACCAGGGGGCGTCAAGAGACCCAGTACTTC
CASRQTRGRQETQYF
>TRBJ1-1|TRBV29-1|many|TRBD1
TGCAGCGTTCGACAGGGACAGCGGACTGAAGCTTTCTTT
CSVRQGQRTEAFF
>TRBJ1-3|TRBV9|.|TRBD1
TGTGCCAGCAGACGGGACAGCGCTGGAAACACCATATATTTT
CASRRDSAGNTIYF
>TRBJ2-2|TRBV2|many|.
TGTGCCAGCAGTGAGAGGAGGTCCAACACCGGGGAGCTGTTTTTT
CASSERRSNTGELFF
>TRBJ1-1|TRBV19|many|.
TGTGCCAGTAGTATAGATCTATCTGCAGCGGGACTGAACACTGAAGCTTTCTTT
CASSIDLSAAGLNTEAFF
>TRBJ2-4|TRBV24-1|many|.
TGTGCCACCAGTGATTTGCATGACCATCTAGCCAAAAACATTCAGTACTTC
CATSDLHDHLAKNIQYF
>TRBJ2-7|TRBV6-1|many|.
TGTGCCAGCAGTGAACCGGGGTACGAGCAGTACTTC
CASSEPGYEQYF
>TRBJ2-7|TRBV28|many|.
TGTGCCAGCAGTTCCCGAGGGGACATCTCCTACGAGCAGTACTTC
CASSSRGDISYEQYF
>TRBJ2-7|TRBV6-5|many|TRBD1
TGTGCCAGCACCGGGACAGGGGGCACCTACGAGCAGTACTTC
CASTGTGGTYEQYF
>TRBJ2-5|TRBV29-1|few|.
TGCAGCGTTGAAGCCCCCAGACTAGAGGGGACCCAGTACTTC
CSVEAPRLEGTQYF
>TRBJ2-7|TRBV20-1|.|TRBD2
TGCAGTGCCTTGGGACTAGCGGGAGGAACCTACGAGCAGTACTTC
CSALGLAGGTYEQYF
>TRBJ2-7|TRBV5-1|.|TRBD2
TGCGCCATCAGCTTAATAGGGCCGCGCGGGAGTAACGAGCAGTACTTC
CAISLIGPRGSNEQYF
>TRBJ2-7|TRBV19|many|TRBD2
TGTGCCAGCTCCCGGGACTACAACTCCTACGAGCAGTACTTC
CASSRDYNSYEQYF
>TRBJ1-2|TRBV2|many|.
TGTGCCAGCATTCGAGAGATCTATGGCTACACCTTC
CASIREIYGYTF
>TRBJ1-5|TRBV5-1|many|.
TGCGCCAGCAGCTTGGAGGGTGGCGTCGGCCAGCCCCAGCATTTT
CASSLEGGVGQPQHF
>TRBJ2-2|TRBV24-1|many|TRBD2
TGTGCCACCAGTGACCAACCCCCGGGACTAGCGGGAGTTATCGGGGAGCTGTTTTTT
CATSDQPPGLAGVIGELFF
>TRBJ1-2|TRBV15|.|.
TGTGCCACCAGCAGAGAAGGCAGGAACTATGGCTACACCTTC
CATSREGRNYGYTF
>TRBJ2-5|TRBV7-2|.|.
TGTGCCAGCAGTGCCGTGGGGGGAAAAGAGACCCAGTACTTC
CASSAVGGKETQYF